This TCR beta chain is from a study of CD8 T cells in ankylosing spondylitis. General observations from the study: According to the report, clones linked to the disease were significantly enriched in matched synovial fluid samples taken from ankylosing spondylitis patients. A number of the motif variants had already been described in reactive arthritis synovial fluid and blood. Disease-linked clones displayed a CD8+ phenotype and appeared relatively rarely in peripheral blood. Seemingly characteristic of ankylosing spondylitis blood was a TCR beta motif consisting of roughly 8 highly homologous variants.

The TCR beta libraries were generated through quantitative 5'-RACE incorporating molecular barcodes. One entry per CDR3 protein results from TCRdb running MiXCR on the 5' RACE reads. Of about 800,000 distinct CDR3 sequences listed, 12% are singletons. The germline CDR1 and CDR2 sequences are DFQATT and SNEGSKA (reference sequence). The length of the CDR3 is 12 residues. The germline V and J ends were trimmed by 6 bases and 2 bases, with 10 bases remaining between them. In regard to this clonotype: Its antigen is unidentified.

The chain employs TRBV20-1 and TRBJ2-5; D perhaps matches TRBD1 (5 bases). This receptor was obtained from a male donor with ankylosing spondylitis. Sequenced material: blood, either unsorted or a sorted T cell fraction (not recorded which). CDR3 coding DNA: TGCAGTGCCCCGAAGGGGCAAGAGACCCAGTACTTC. Protein: CSAPKGQETQYF.